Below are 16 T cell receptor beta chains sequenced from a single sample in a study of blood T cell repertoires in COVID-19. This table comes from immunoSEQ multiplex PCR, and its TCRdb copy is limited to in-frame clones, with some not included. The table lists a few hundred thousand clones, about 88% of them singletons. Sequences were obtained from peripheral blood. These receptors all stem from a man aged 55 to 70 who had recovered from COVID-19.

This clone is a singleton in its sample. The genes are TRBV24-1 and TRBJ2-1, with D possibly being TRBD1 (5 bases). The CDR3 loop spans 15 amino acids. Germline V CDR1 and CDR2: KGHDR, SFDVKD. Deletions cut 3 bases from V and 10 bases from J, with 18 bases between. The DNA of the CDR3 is TGTGCCACCAGTGATCGCGGTAGACAGCTTGGGGAGCAGTTCTTC. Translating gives CATSDRGRQLGEQFF.

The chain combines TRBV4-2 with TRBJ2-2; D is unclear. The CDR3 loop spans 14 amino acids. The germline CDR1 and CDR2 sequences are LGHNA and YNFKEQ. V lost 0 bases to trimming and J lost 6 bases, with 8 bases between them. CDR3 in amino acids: CASSQDRSAGELFF. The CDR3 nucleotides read TGTGCCAGCAGCCAAGATCGGAGCGCCGGGGAGCTGTTTTTT.

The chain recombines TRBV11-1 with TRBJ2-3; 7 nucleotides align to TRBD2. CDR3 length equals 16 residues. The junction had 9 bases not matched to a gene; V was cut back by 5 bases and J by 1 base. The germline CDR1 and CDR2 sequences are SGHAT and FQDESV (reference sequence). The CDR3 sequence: CASSAATGLRTDTQYF. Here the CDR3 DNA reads TGTGCCAGCAGCGCCGCGACGGGACTACGCACAGATACGCAGTATTTT.

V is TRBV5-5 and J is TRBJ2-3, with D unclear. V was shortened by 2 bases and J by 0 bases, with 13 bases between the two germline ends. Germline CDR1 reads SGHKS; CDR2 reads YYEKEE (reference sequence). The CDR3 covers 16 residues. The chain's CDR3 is CASSFRPVRSTDTQYF. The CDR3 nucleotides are TGTGCCAGCAGCTTTCGCCCGGTTCGGAGCACAGATACGCAGTATTTT.

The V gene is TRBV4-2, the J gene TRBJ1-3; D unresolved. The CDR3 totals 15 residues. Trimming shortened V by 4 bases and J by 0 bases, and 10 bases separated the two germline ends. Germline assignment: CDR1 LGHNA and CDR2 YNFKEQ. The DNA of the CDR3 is TGTGCCAGCAGCCCAACACAGAGCTCTGGAAACACCATATATTTT. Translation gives CASSPTQSSGNTIYF.

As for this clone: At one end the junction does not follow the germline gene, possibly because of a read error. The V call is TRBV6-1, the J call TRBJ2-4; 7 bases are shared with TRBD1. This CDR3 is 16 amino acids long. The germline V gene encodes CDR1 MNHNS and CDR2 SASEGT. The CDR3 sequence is CASREDRADAKNIQYF. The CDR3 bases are TGTGCCAGCAGGGAAGACAGGGCTGATGCCAAAAACATTCAGTACTTC.

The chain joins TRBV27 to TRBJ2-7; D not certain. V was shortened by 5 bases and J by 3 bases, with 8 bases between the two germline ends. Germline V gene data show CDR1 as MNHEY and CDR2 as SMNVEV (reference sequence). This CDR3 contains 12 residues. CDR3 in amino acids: CASSKVGYEQYF. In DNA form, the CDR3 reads TGTGCCAGCAGTAAAGTCGGCTACGAGCAGTACTTC.

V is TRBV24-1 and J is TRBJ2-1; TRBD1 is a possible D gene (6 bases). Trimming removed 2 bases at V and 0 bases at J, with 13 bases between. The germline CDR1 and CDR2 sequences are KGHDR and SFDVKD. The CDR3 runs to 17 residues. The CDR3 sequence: CATSDYKTGSSYNEQFF. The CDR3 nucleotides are TGTGCCACCAGTGATTATAAGACAGGCTCCTCCTACAATGAGCAGTTCTTC.

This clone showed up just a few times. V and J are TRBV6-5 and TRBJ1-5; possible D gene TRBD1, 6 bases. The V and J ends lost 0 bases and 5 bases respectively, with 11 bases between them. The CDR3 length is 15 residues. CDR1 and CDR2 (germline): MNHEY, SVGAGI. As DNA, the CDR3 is TGTGCCAGCAGTTACTCGAGGGGGGGCCATCAGCCCCAGCATTTT. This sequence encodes CASSYSRGGHQPQHF.

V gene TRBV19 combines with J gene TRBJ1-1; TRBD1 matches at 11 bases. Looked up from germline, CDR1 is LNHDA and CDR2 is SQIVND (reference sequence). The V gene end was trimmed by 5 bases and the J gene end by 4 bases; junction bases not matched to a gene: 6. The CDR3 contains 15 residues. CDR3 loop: CASSPGTGGTTEAFF. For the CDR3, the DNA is TGTGCCAGTAGTCCGGGGACAGGGGGGACCACTGAAGCTTTCTTT.

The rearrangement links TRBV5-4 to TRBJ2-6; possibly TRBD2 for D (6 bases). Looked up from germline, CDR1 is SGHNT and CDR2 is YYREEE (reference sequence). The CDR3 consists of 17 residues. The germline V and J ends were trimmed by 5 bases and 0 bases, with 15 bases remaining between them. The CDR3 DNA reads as TGTGCCAGCAGTGATGACGCGGGACCCTCTGGGGCCAACGTCCTGACTTTC. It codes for CASSDDAGPSGANVLTF.

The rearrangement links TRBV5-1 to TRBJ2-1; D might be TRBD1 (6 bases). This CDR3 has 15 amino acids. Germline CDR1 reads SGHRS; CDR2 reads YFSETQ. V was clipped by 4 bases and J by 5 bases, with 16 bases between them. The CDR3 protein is CASSISGDLDNEQFF. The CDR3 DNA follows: TGCGCCAGCAGCATCTCAGGGGATTTAGACAATGAGCAGTTCTTC.

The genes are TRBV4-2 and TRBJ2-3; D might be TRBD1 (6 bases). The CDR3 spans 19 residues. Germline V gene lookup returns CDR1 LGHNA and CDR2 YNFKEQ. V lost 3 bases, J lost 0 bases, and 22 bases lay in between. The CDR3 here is CASSHGQGHAIASTDTQYF. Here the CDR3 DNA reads TGTGCCAGCAGCCATGGGCAGGGACATGCGATCGCTAGCACAGATACGCAGTATTTT.

The CDR3 DNA reads TGTGCCAGCAGTGGATCAACAGGGGGGGAGCAGTACTTC. Amino acid sequence: CASSGSTGGEQYF. The chain employs TRBV25-1 and TRBJ2-7; 8 bases fit TRBD1. There are 13 residues in the CDR3. J lost 7 bases, V lost 4 bases, and 6 bases had no gene match. Germline V gives CDR1 MGHDK, CDR2 SYGVNS.

CDR3 DNA: TGTGCCAGCTCACGGCTCGGGGTCAATGAGCAGTTCTTC. It encodes CASSRLGVNEQFF. The chain couples TRBV18 to TRBJ2-1; tentatively, D is TRBD2 (5 bases). CDR1 is KGHSH and CDR2 is LQKENI in the germline V gene. CDR3 length equals 13 residues. Trimming stripped 4 bases from V and 6 bases from J, with 10 bases between.

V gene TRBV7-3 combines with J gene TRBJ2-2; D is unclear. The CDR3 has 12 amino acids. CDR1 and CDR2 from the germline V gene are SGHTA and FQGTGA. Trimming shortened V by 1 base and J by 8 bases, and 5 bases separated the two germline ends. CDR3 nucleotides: TGTGCCAGCAGCTTAAAAGCTGGGGAGCTGTTTTTT. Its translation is CASSLKAGELFF. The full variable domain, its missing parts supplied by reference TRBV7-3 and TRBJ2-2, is GAGVSQTPSNKVTEKGKYVELRCDPISGHTALYWYRQSLGQGPEFLIYFQGTGAADDSGLPNDRFFAVRPEGSVSTLKIQRTERGDSAVYLCASSLKAGELFFGEGSRLTVL.